Listed here are 20 T cell receptor beta chains from one sample, sequenced in a study of brain metastases from non-small cell lung cancer. Here immunoSEQ multiplex PCR was the method, and the copy in TCRdb shows in-frame clones only, minus some. The data show some 1,200 clones, 70% to 90% seen once. Sequenced input: tumor-adjacent normal tissue. Source of these receptors: a donor at least 40 years old with non-small cell lung cancer.

J is TRBJ1-4 and V is TRBV9, with TRBD1 as a possible D gene (5 bases). The V end lost 4 bases, the J end lost 5 bases, and 15 bases lay between the germline ends. This CDR3 is built from 15 residues. Germline assignment: CDR1 SGDLS and CDR2 YYNGEE. The CDR3 here is CASSPGGSQNEKLFF. DNA of the CDR3: TGTGCCAGCAGCCCCGGGGGGAGCCAGAATGAAAAACTGTTTTTT. Drawing the rest from reference TRBV9 and TRBJ1-4, the complete variable domain is DSGVTQTPKHLITATGQRVTLRCSPRSGDLSVYWYQQSLDQGLQFLIQYYNGEERAKGNILERFSAQQFPDLHSELNLSSLELGDSALYFCASSPGGSQNEKLFFGSGTQLSVL.

The chain employs TRBV3-1 (or the pseudogene TRBV3-2) and TRBJ2-2; 9 bases line up with TRBD2. The CDR3 runs to 15 residues. Germline assignment: CDR1 LGHDT and CDR2 YNNKEL (reference sequence). The junction had 5 bases not matched to a gene; V was cut back by 3 bases and J by 6 bases. CDR3 sequence: CASSQRGGRAGELFF. The CDR3 nucleotides read TGTGCCAGCAGCCAGCGGGGGGGGCGGGCCGGGGAGCTGTTTTTT.

The chain recombines TRBV7-2 with TRBJ1-3, with a tentative D call TRBD1 (5 bases). Germline CDR1 is SGHTA and CDR2 is FQGNSA. V gave up 10 bases and J gave up 0 bases, with 16 bases separating them. The CDR3 totals 15 residues. Here the CDR3 reads CATSPGRFSGNTIYF. Written as DNA, the CDR3 is TGTGCCACCTCTCCGGGGCGATTCTCTGGAAACACCATATATTTT.

The rearrangement joins TRBV5-8 to TRBJ1-1; no firm D call. V lost 0 bases and J lost 4, with 7 bases in between. Germline V gene sequence: CDR1 SGHTS, CDR2 YDEGEE. CDR3 size: 13 residues. This chain's CDR3 is CASSLAPSTEAFF. The CDR3 coding sequence is TGTGCCAGCAGCTTGGCCCCCTCCACTGAAGCTTTCTTT.

This rearrangement joins TRBV5-6 to TRBJ2-5; D is unresolved. The germline V gene encodes CDR1 SGHDT and CDR2 YYEEEE. CDR3 size: 13 residues. Trimming left V 2 bases short and J 5 bases short, with 10 bases between. This chain's CDR3 is CASSLRTRETQYF. The DNA for the CDR3 is TGTGCCAGCAGCTTACGGACGAGGGAGACCCAGTACTTC.

The V call is TRBV11-3, the J call TRBJ2-7; D is perhaps TRBD1 (6 bases). Germline V lookup: CDR1 SGHNT, CDR2 YENEEA. V shed 5 bases and J shed 5 bases, with 19 bases lying between them. The CDR3 sequence is 15 residues long. In DNA, the CDR3 is TGTGCCAGCAGCCCCGGCGGGCAGGGGTGGCACGAGCAGTACTTC. Translated: CASSPGGQGWHEQYF.

The chain employs TRBV5-6 and TRBJ1-1; D gene unclear. The germline V gene has CDR1 SGHDT and CDR2 YYEEEE. This CDR3 is 16 amino acids long. Trimming cost V 0 bases and J 1 base, with 13 bases left between them. CDR3 region: CASSLAGGEWNTEAFF. CDR3 DNA sequence: TGTGCCAGCAGCTTGGCCGGAGGAGAGTGGAACACTGAAGCTTTCTTT.

The rearrangement uses TRBV5-1 and TRBJ1-1; 9 bases agree with TRBD1. The length of the CDR3 is 16 residues. Germline values: CDR1 SGHRS, CDR2 YFSETQ. The J segment lost 4 bases and the V segment lost 2 bases, leaving 9 bases of the junction unmatched. The CDR3 DNA is TGCGCCAGCAGCTTCCAGGGACAGGGCAGTCCCACTGAAGCTTTCTTT. Its translation is CASSFQGQGSPTEAFF.

This chain uses TRBV19 with TRBJ2-7; the D call may be TRBD1 or TRBD2 (5 bases each). Germline CDR1 reads LNHDA; CDR2 reads SQIVND (reference sequence). Between the trimmed V and J ends, which lost 5 bases and 3 bases, there was a span of 17 bases. The CDR3 runs to 15 residues. CDR3 sequence reads: CASSASGARIYEQYF. CDR3 DNA: TGTGCCAGTAGTGCCTCCGGGGCCAGAATCTACGAGCAGTACTTC.

The V gene is TRBV7-8, the J gene TRBJ2-3; 14 bases agree with TRBD2. Unmatched junction bases numbered 2, after V lost 3 bases and J lost 6 bases. The germline CDR1 and CDR2 sequences are SGHVS and FQNEAQ. The CDR3 has 15 residues. CDR3 coding DNA: TGTGCCAGCAGCTTGACTAGCGGGGGGGCGGATACGCAGTATTTT. Amino acids: CASSLTSGGADTQYF.

CDR3 DNA: TGTGCCAGCAGTTTTGCCAGGAACACCGGGGAGCTGTTTTTT. Residues: CASSFARNTGELFF. This chain connects TRBV27 to TRBJ2-2; D is unresolved. The CDR3 loop spans 14 amino acids. The V gene's germline CDR1 is MNHEY and CDR2 SMNVEV (reference sequence). The V and J ends lost 3 bases and 1 base respectively, with 6 bases between them.

J is TRBJ2-7 and V is TRBV9; 7 bases agree with TRBD1. Germline CDR1 and CDR2: SGDLS and YYNGEE. Trimming removed 4 bases from V and 1 base from J; junction bases left unmatched: 8. CDR3 length: 15 amino acids. The CDR3 DNA follows: TGTGCCAGCAGCCCCTCCGGGACAGATTCCTACGAGCAGTACTTC. Translating it yields CASSPSGTDSYEQYF.

The chain uses TRBV6-5 and TRBJ1-2; TRBD1 matches 7 bases. The CDR3 is 15 amino acids. Germline loops: CDR1 MNHEY, CDR2 SVGAGI. J gave up 7 bases and V 10 bases, and 18 bases lay outside the gene matches. CDR3 protein: CATLRGPHAEGGYTF. The CDR3 DNA is TGTGCCACCTTGAGGGGGCCTCATGCCGAAGGTGGCTACACCTTC.

The rearrangement links TRBV29-1 to TRBJ1-1; TRBD1 is a possible D gene (5 bases). V shed 7 bases and J shed 6 bases, with 18 bases lying between them. Germline loops: CDR1 SQVTM, CDR2 ANQGSEA. This CDR3 spans 13 amino acids. The CDR3 DNA follows: TGCAGCGCCGCGGAATCTCAGGGAGCTGAAGCTTTCTTT. This codes for CSAAESQGAEAFF.

This clone was detected a few times. The chain's CDR3 is CASSLEGSFGNTIYF. Written as DNA, the CDR3 is TGTGCCAGCAGCTTAGAAGGAAGCTTTGGAAACACCATATATTTT. The chain recombines TRBV7-9 with TRBJ1-3; D unresolved. V was shortened by 1 base and J by 3 bases, with 10 bases between the two germline ends. Looked up from germline, CDR1 is SEHNR and CDR2 is FQNEAQ (reference sequence). The CDR3 is made up of 15 amino acids.

The CDR3, as DNA: TGTGCCAGCAGTTTCGGGGGGAACTACGAGCAGTACTTC. Its translation is CASSFGGNYEQYF. The V gene is TRBV12-3 or TRBV12-4, the J gene TRBJ2-7, with TRBD2 matching 7 bases. The CDR3 has 13 residues. V lost 3 bases to trimming and J lost 3 bases; unmatched junction nucleotides: 2.

The V and J genes are TRBV7-8 and TRBJ1-5, with D possibly TRBD1 on 5 matching bases. Trimming pared 3 bases from V and 5 bases from J, leaving 8 bases between. In germline, CDR1 is SGHVS, CDR2 FQNEAQ. The CDR3 covers 13 residues. CDR3 nucleotides: TGTGCCAGCAGCTTGGGGGGTGATCAGCCCCAGCATTTT. Encoded protein: CASSLGGDQPQHF.

J is TRBJ1-2 and V is TRBV18; D gene uncertain. Germline CDR1 reads KGHSH; CDR2 reads LQKENI. The CDR3 consists of 15 residues. V was cut by 2 bases and J by 0 bases, with 10 bases left in between. The CDR3 nucleotides are TGTGCCAGCTCACCAGGGAGGCCCCCTAACTATGGCTACACCTTC. Encoded protein: CASSPGRPPNYGYTF. Full variable domain (outside the CDR3, taken from reference TRBV18 and TRBJ1-2): NAGVMQNPRHLVRRRGQEARLRCSPMKGHSHVYWYRQLPEEGLKFMVYLQKENIIDESGMPKERFSAEFPKEGPSILRIQQVVRGDSAAYFCASSPGRPPNYGYTFGSGTRLTVV.

The sample holds a few counts of this clone. The chain recombines TRBV7-2 with TRBJ2-4; the D gene could be TRBD1 or TRBD2 (5 bases each). CDR1 is SGHTA and CDR2 is FQGNSA in the germline V gene. The CDR3 covers 14 residues. Trimming took 0 bases from V and 6 from J, leaving 9 bases between them. CDR3 sequence reads: CASSLARGPNIQYF. The CDR3, as DNA: TGTGCCAGCAGCTTAGCGAGGGGTCCAAACATTCAGTACTTC.

The chain recombines TRBV19 with TRBJ1-2; weak D call: TRBD1 (5 bases). V lost 5 bases to trimming and J lost 4 bases, with 14 bases between them. This CDR3 comprises 14 residues. Germline values: CDR1 LNHDA, CDR2 SQIVND (reference sequence). CDR3 coding DNA: TGTGCCAGTAGTGACCCGGGGACTGGCTATGGCTACACCTTC. This codes for CASSDPGTGYGYTF.